This T cell receptor (beta chain) is drawn from a study of shared clonotypes between healthy human individuals. V shed 8 bases and J 1 base; nucleotides not matched to a gene: 10. CDR1 is LGHNA and CDR2 is YNFKEQ in the germline V gene. The CDR3 covers 16 residues. Data came from immunoSEQ multiplex PCR; TCRdb stores just in-frame clones and leaves some out. The sample lists over 850,000 clones; roughly 74% were seen once. With respect to this clone: The sample carries other DNA sequences with the same CDR3.

This TCR derives from a young man in good health. Some clones in this sample may be carry-over from other donors' samples. This sequence joins TRBV4-2 and TRBJ2-5, with 10 bases lining up with TRBD2. Sequencing was performed on memory CD4+ T cells from PBMCs. Subset denoted: CD45RA-negative fraction. CDR3 DNA: TGTGCCAGCTCCCCTGAGCGGGAGGGCCGCCAAGAGACCCAGTACTTC. Translated, it gives CASSPEREGRQETQYF.